These T cell receptor beta chains were read from a single sample in a study of regulatory T cells in long-lasting Graves disease. From the multiplex PCR reads, TCRdb called clonotypes with MiXCR, one entry per CDR3 protein. The top ten hold approximately 12% of the sample, which has about 210,000 distinct CDR3 sequences, roughly 20% seen once. The same data also contributed to another study, on T cells in Graves' hyperthyroidism and ophthalmopathy.

Sequenced here: peripheral blood mononuclear cells (PBMCs), sampled at new diagnosis, from a patient treated with antithyroid drugs. These TCRs come from a woman aged 25 to 39 with Graves disease. CDR3s include the opening cysteine and the closing phenylalanine or tryptophan. Each record gives: J gene, clone size, D gene, V gene, CDR3 DNA, CDR3 protein. A D gene is named only where the DNA matches it firmly. A row's size may be missing; if present it is once, few, many or a size class.

J: TRBJ1-2; size: -; D: -; V: TRBV2; DNA: TGTGCCAGCAGTGGATCGACGAACTATGGCTACACCTTC; CDR3: CASSGSTNYGYTF
J: TRBJ2-5; size: many; D: TRBD2; V: TRBV6-1; DNA: TGTGCCAGCGTTGGACTAGCGGGAGAGGGAGTAGAGACCCAGTACTTC; CDR3: CASVGLAGEGVETQYF
J: TRBJ2-7; size: -; D: -; V: TRBV28; DNA: TGTGCCACTCTTCCGGAGGGACAGCCAGACTACGAGCAGTACTTC; CDR3: CATLPEGQPDYEQYF
J: TRBJ2-2; size: many; D: -; V: TRBV7-3; DNA: TGTGCCAGCAGCTTAAGCCCCCCCAGCTCCACGAACACCGGGGAGCTGTTTTTT; CDR3: CASSLSPPSSTNTGELFF
J: TRBJ2-1; size: few; D: -; V: TRBV4-1; DNA: TGCGCCAGCAGCCAAGTTGATATGGGGCTCATTATTTACAATGAGCAGTTCTTC; CDR3: CASSQVDMGLIIYNEQFF
J: TRBJ2-7; size: many; D: TRBD2; V: TRBV11-1; DNA: TGTGCCAGCAGCCCCGGGACTAGCTCCTACGAGCAGTACTTC; CDR3: CASSPGTSSYEQYF
J: TRBJ1-2; size: many; D: TRBD1; V: TRBV3-1; DNA: TGTGCCAGCAGCAAAAGGGACACAGGGGCCCATGGCTACACCTTC; CDR3: CASSKRDTGAHGYTF
J: TRBJ2-5; size: many; D: TRBD2; V: TRBV7-8; DNA: TGTGCCAGCAGCTTAGAGCTAGCGGGAGAGACCCAGTACTTC; CDR3: CASSLELAGETQYF
J: TRBJ2-5; size: -; D: TRBD2; V: TRBV3-1; DNA: TGTGCCAGCAGCCAAGCAGGGACTAGCGGACAAGAGACCCAGTACTTC; CDR3: CASSQAGTSGQETQYF
J: TRBJ2-1; size: many; D: TRBD2; V: TRBV30; DNA: TGTGCCTGGAGTTACGGGACTAGCGTTTACAATGAGCAGTTCTTC; CDR3: CAWSYGTSVYNEQFF
J: TRBJ2-5; size: -; D: -; V: TRBV6-1; DNA: TGTGCCAGCAGATGGGACGGGACTCAAGAGACCCAGTACTTC; CDR3: CASRWDGTQETQYF
J: TRBJ2-7; size: many; D: -; V: TRBV5-1; DNA: TGCGCCAGCAGCTTGGCCGCCGAGCAGTACTTC; CDR3: CASSLAAEQYF
J: TRBJ1-4; size: many; D: TRBD1; V: TRBV7-9; DNA: TGTGCCAGCAGCTCGACAGGGAGTTATGAAAAACTGTTTTTT; CDR3: CASSSTGSYEKLFF
J: TRBJ2-1; size: many; D: -; V: TRBV2; DNA: TGTGCCAGCAGTGAGTTCCGGTTAAACTACAATGAGCAGTTCTTC; CDR3: CASSEFRLNYNEQFF
J: TRBJ2-1; size: many; D: TRBD2; V: TRBV19; DNA: TGTGCCAGTAGTATAGGAGCGCGGGGGGCCTCCTACAATGAGCAGTTCTTC; CDR3: CASSIGARGASYNEQFF
J: TRBJ1-1; size: many; D: TRBD1; V: TRBV24-1; DNA: TGTGCCACCAGTGGTTCGGGACAGGGGACGAACACTGAAGCTTTCTTT; CDR3: CATSGSGQGTNTEAFF
J: TRBJ2-4; size: -; D: -; V: TRBV2; DNA: TGTGCCAGCAGTGGGGGAGCCCAAAACATTCAGTGCTTC; CDR3: CASSGGAQNIQCF
J: TRBJ2-1; size: many; D: -; V: TRBV11-3; DNA: TGTGCCAGCAGCTTAGCCGGGGGCGCTAGGGGCAATGAGCAGTTCTTC; CDR3: CASSLAGGARGNEQFF
J: TRBJ2-5; size: many; D: -; V: TRBV3-1; DNA: TGTGCCAGCAGCCTGTTGGGGGGAGAGACCCAGTACTTC; CDR3: CASSLLGGETQYF
J: TRBJ1-3; size: many; D: -; V: TRBV12-3/TRBV12-4; DNA: TGTGCCAGCAGCGCCCGAAGGAGTTCTGGAAACACCATATATTTT; CDR3: CASSARRSSGNTIYF
J: TRBJ2-1; size: many; D: -; V: TRBV6-2/TRBV6-3; DNA: TGTGCCAGCAGTGGGGGGTGGGCGGATAACAATGAGCAGTTCTTC; CDR3: CASSGGWADNNEQFF
J: TRBJ1-1; size: many; D: -; V: TRBV5-6; DNA: TGTGCCAGCAGCAGAAGGCACCAGAACACTGAAGCTTTCTTT; CDR3: CASSRRHQNTEAFF
J: TRBJ2-1; size: many; D: TRBD2; V: TRBV27; DNA: TGTGCCAGCAGTCGCACCGGGACTAGCGCCAATGAGCAGTTCTTC; CDR3: CASSRTGTSANEQFF
J: TRBJ1-5; size: many; D: -; V: TRBV5-1; DNA: TGCGCCAGCAGCTTGGACAGCCCGAGGCAGCCCCAGCATTTT; CDR3: CASSLDSPRQPQHF